This T cell receptor beta chain stems from a study of vaccination and CD4 T cells after COVID-19. Regarding this clonotype: The antigen is unknown. At one boundary the junction diverges from the germline segment, which might be a read error.

Treatment indicated: approximately nine-day PBMC culture with coronavirus spike peptide pools or control peptides (ViraFEST assay). With the Oncomine TCR Beta short-read assay, DNA from cultured CD4+ T cells was sequenced. TCRdb processed the PCR reads anew with MiXCR; each CDR3 protein has one entry. The table has about 8,500 distinct CDR3 sequences, about 47% seen once. CDR1 is DFQATT, CDR2 SNEGSKA, per germline (reference sequence). There are 17 residues in the CDR3. Sequenced: CD4+ T cells from blood, cultured in vitro. This rearrangement joins TRBV20-1 to TRBJ2-3; TRBD2 matches 7 bases. The sequence was collected from a human donor who had recovered from COVID-19. CDR3 in DNA: TGCAGTGCCGACAATAGCGGGTACCGCACTAGCACAGATGCGCAGTATTTT. Translating gives CSADNSGYRTSTDAQYF.